This TCR beta chain was documented in a study of blood T cell repertoires in COVID-19 (dated by TCRdb to about 2020). General notes on the study: The collaborator samples originated in the United States, Italy and Spain and spanned the acute and convalescent phases of COVID-19. The material from the prospective study consisted of cDNA or gDNA derived from T cells, B-cell-depleted T cells, or PBMCs. The dataset comprised deeply sampled blood TCRbeta repertoires from subjects exposed to, actively infected with, or recovered from COVID-19. A freely available public database, intended as a resource for researchers studying the immune response to SARS-CoV-2, is where the repertoires were released. Samples came from the ongoing ImmuneRACE study (first 160 participants) plus 1,254 subjects from 6 global collaborators. The sample metadata nearly always contained a de-identified subject ID, COVID-19 status, age in years and sex. HLA class I and class II types, where available, came from metadata supplied by the sample provider rather than from assay-based typing.

Participants in the prospective study were aged roughly 18 to 100 years, lived in under 30 United States geographic areas, and enrolled through a virtual design. Cohort assignment in the prospective study relied on participant-reported clinical history from a screening survey and a study questionnaire. Each participant in the prospective study had whole blood, serum and a nasopharyngeal or oropharyngeal swab collected by mobile phlebotomists. Additional blood draws and questionnaires over an approximately two-month period could optionally be provided by prospective study participants. Blood samples from the prospective study were shipped frozen or at room temperature prior to DNA extraction. V is reduced by 0 bases and J by 8 bases, leaving a spacing of 8 bases between them. The CDR3 starts with the cysteine, ends with the phenylalanine, and has 13 residues. CDR3 DNA is the only sequence kept; it has 39 bases, read in frame from the first base. CDR1 LGHNA and CDR2 YSLEER were looked up in the germline V gene.

Concerning this clone: Its antigen remains undetermined. One base away there is no much larger clone; base qualities are not given.

TCRbeta CDR3 regions were amplified from genomic DNA by means of the immunoSEQ Assay, a bias-controlled multiplex PCR. In the source study's methods: Nucleated cell counts per sample were estimated from amplification of reference gene primers within the assay. To quantify the absolute abundance of each unique TCRbeta CDR3 rearrangement, sequence reads were collapsed and filtered. Productive Simpson clonality was computed per sample as the square root of Simpson's diversity index over productive rearrangements. Entries here come from immuneACCESS through TCRdb and include only in-frame sequences with V and J called. Some clones fail to appear in such tables; in the studies checked, an unresolved V gene covers under half of the shortfall, and the cause of the remainder is unknown. That table is the source of V, J and clone size, and D and trimming were worked out from the DNA. For this sample there are about 230,000 clones; around 92% appear just once. Jointly, the top ten make up less than 4.5% of the sample.

Study-level results and caveats: How much clinical and demographic metadata was included differed by source and by participant, and the metadata was provided uncurated.

This receptor was taken from a woman in her 30s with acute COVID-19. The chain joins TRBV4-3 to TRBJ2-1; TRBD1 is perhaps the D gene, given 6 matching bases. Material: PBMCs or T cells enriched from blood (not recorded which). The CDR3 in this case is CASSQDQGYEQFF. The bases read TGCGCCAGCAGCCAAGACCAGGGGTATGAGCAGTTCTTC.